These 24 T cell receptor beta chains share one sample of origin, sequenced in a study of T cell responses to AZD1222 COVID-19 vaccine. Profiling relied on immunoSEQ multiplex PCR, and the TCRdb table lists in-frame clones only, not all of them. The data contain over 95,000 clones, roughly nine tenths of them seen just once; the ten biggest clones take up 4% to 5.5%. Here the sequenced sample was peripheral blood, taken on day 0 of AZD1222 vaccination. Receptors originate from an adult in good health.

The table lists this clone with a count of one. The rearrangement uses TRBV4-3 and TRBJ1-1; possibly TRBD1 for D (6 bases). The CDR3 extends over 16 amino acids. The V end lost 0 bases, the J end lost 5 bases, and 16 bases lay between the germline ends. Germline CDR1 is LGHNA and CDR2 is YSLEER. Written as DNA, the CDR3 is TGCGCCAGCAGCCAAGAGATACAGGGAATTGGGACTGAAGCTTTCTTT. It yields the protein CASSQEIQGIGTEAFF.

This chain connects TRBV5-5 to TRBJ2-5; 10 bases map to TRBD1. Per the germline V gene, CDR1 is SGHKS and CDR2 is YYEKEE (reference sequence). This CDR3 comprises 14 residues. J was trimmed by 4 bases and V by 3 bases; bases with no gene match: 3. DNA of the CDR3: TGTGCCAGCAGCTCTCGGACAGGGGGAGAGACCCAGTACTTC. Translated, it gives CASSSRTGGETQYF.

This clone was recorded once. V and J are TRBV25-1 and TRBJ1-3; D perhaps matches TRBD1 (6 bases). The CDR3 is 18 residues long. Germline V CDR1 and CDR2: MGHDK, SYGVNS. V lost 1 base and J lost 2, with 18 bases in between. The CDR3 loop reads CASSESGLSRGAGNTIYF. The CDR3 bases are TGTGCCAGCAGTGAATCAGGCCTCAGCAGGGGCGCTGGAAACACCATATATTTT.

The rearrangement links TRBV15 to TRBJ2-7, with a tentative D call TRBD2 (5 bases). Germline V lookup: CDR1 LNHNV, CDR2 YYDKDF (reference sequence). CDR3 length: 13 amino acids. Trimming cost V 9 bases and J 5 bases, with 17 bases left between them. Here the CDR3 DNA reads TGTGCCACTTCGGACTCCCTTAGGAACGAGCAGTACTTC. Its protein is CATSDSLRNEQYF.

V and J are TRBV9 and TRBJ2-3; 8 positions match TRBD2. The J segment lost 2 bases and the V segment lost 3 bases, leaving 14 bases of the junction unmatched. The germline gives CDR1 SGDLS, CDR2 YYNGEE. The CDR3 runs 18 residues. The CDR3 nucleotides are TGTGCCAGCAGCGGCGCCCCCCCGGGAGCGGGGGCCACAGATACGCAGTATTTT. It is translated as CASSGAPPGAGATDTQYF.

V gene TRBV6-5 combines with J gene TRBJ1-1; no reliable D call. CDR3 size: 15 residues. Trimming cost V 0 bases and J 5 bases, with 13 bases left between them. Germline lookup yields CDR1 MNHEY and CDR2 SVGAGI. The CDR3 coding sequence is TGTGCCAGCAGTTACTCCCCTCAAACCGGAACTGAAGCTTTCTTT. Translated, it gives CASSYSPQTGTEAFF.

Only one count was recorded for this clone. The chain has TRBV4-2 and TRBJ1-4; D ambiguous. The CDR3 has 13 residues. The V and J ends lost 0 bases and 6 bases respectively, with 5 bases between them. The germline CDR1 and CDR2 sequences are LGHNA and YNFKEQ. The CDR3 reads CASSQEEDEKLFF. The DNA of the CDR3 is TGTGCCAGCAGCCAAGAGGAGGATGAAAAACTGTTTTTT.

This clone showed up just once. The J gene is TRBJ2-7, the V gene TRBV5-1, with D tentatively TRBD1 (5 bases). Trimming stripped 3 bases from V and 1 base from J, with 14 bases between. The CDR3 spans 15 residues. The germline V gene encodes CDR1 SGHRS and CDR2 YFSETQ. CDR3 amino acids: CASSSSITGSYEQYF. The CDR3 bases are TGCGCCAGCAGCTCGAGTATCACAGGTTCCTACGAGCAGTACTTC.

This chain joins TRBV13 and TRBJ1-5; TRBD1 agrees at 9 bases. The CDR3 loop spans 16 amino acids. J was trimmed by 6 bases and V by 5 bases; bases with no gene match: 11. Looked up from germline, CDR1 is PRHDT and CDR2 is FYEKMQ (reference sequence). The CDR3 reads CASSQTGGTGGQPQHF. Written as DNA, the CDR3 is TGTGCCAGCAGCCAAACAGGGGGCACTGGGGGTCAGCCCCAGCATTTT. The complete variable domain, with remaining parts taken from reference TRBV13 and TRBJ1-5, reads AAGVIQSPRHLIKEKRETATLKCYPIPRHDTVYWYQQGPGQDPQFLISFYEKMQSDKGSIPDRFSAQQFSDYHSELNMSSLELGDSALYFCASSQTGGTGGQPQHFGDGTRLSIL.

The rearrangement uses TRBV19 and TRBJ1-4; D perhaps matches TRBD1 (5 bases). The CDR3 consists of 13 residues. Germline V gene lookup returns CDR1 LNHDA and CDR2 SQIVND (reference sequence). Trimming removed 7 bases at V and 11 bases at J, with 17 bases between. The CDR3 reads CASIAPQGRKLFF. CDR3 DNA sequence: TGTGCCAGTATCGCCCCGCAGGGTCGCAAACTGTTTTTT.

This clone appeared once. The rearrangement uses TRBV28 and TRBJ1-6, with D uncertain. The CDR3 consists of 15 residues. The germline CDR1 and CDR2 sequences are MDHEN and SYDVKM. V was clipped by 4 bases and J by 7 bases, with 14 bases between them. The CDR3 is CASSSLTLGNSPLHF. CDR3 in DNA: TGTGCCAGCAGTTCCTTGACCCTGGGAAATTCACCCCTCCACTTT.

The genes are TRBV9 and TRBJ2-1; 10 bases align to TRBD2. J gave up 3 bases and V 3 bases, and 12 bases lay outside the gene matches. This CDR3 spans 18 amino acids. The germline V gene has CDR1 SGDLS and CDR2 YYNGEE. CDR3 region: CASSASGTGLANYNEQFF. The CDR3 nucleotides are TGTGCCAGCAGCGCCAGCGGGACGGGACTAGCGAACTACAATGAGCAGTTCTTC. The full variable domain, in which reference TRBV9 and TRBJ2-1 provide the parts outside the CDR3, is DSGVTQTPKHLITATGQRVTLRCSPRSGDLSVYWYQQSLDQGLQFLIQYYNGEERAKGNILERFSAQQFPDLHSELNLSSLELGDSALYFCASSASGTGLANYNEQFFGPGTRLTVL.

This chain connects TRBV6-5 to TRBJ1-2; 10 bases are a match to TRBD1. CDR3 length: 14 residues. The V gene's germline CDR1 is MNHEY and CDR2 SVGAGI. V dropped 2 bases and J dropped 10; count of bases not matched to a gene: 7. CDR3 region: CASSYGGTGAVYTF. CDR3 DNA: TGTGCCAGCAGTTACGGCGGGACAGGGGCAGTCTACACCTTC.

V usage is TRBV27 and J usage is TRBJ1-6; possibly TRBD1 for D (6 bases). This CDR3 spans 14 amino acids. CDR1 MNHEY and CDR2 SMNVEV come from the germline V gene (reference sequence). The V end was cut by 5 bases, the J end by 9 bases, with 14 bases between. CDR3 coding DNA: TGTGCCAGCAGTACAACAGGGCCTGGTTCACCCCTCCACTTT. This sequence encodes CASSTTGPGSPLHF.

This clone was detected once. The chain uses TRBV6-2 or TRBV6-3 and TRBJ1-6, with D perhaps TRBD1 (5 bases). The germline CDR1 and CDR2 sequences are MNHEY and SVGEGT. V lost 4 bases and J 7 bases, leaving 17 bases between the germline ends. The CDR3 runs 16 residues. CDR3 in amino acids: CASSSPRGVQNSPLHF. The DNA for the CDR3 is TGTGCCAGCAGTTCCCCCCGGGGGGTTCAGAATTCACCCCTCCACTTT.

The rearrangement links TRBV7-8 to TRBJ1-5; D is unresolved. The V end lost 5 bases, the J end lost 1 base, and 15 bases lay between the germline ends. Germline V CDR1 and CDR2: SGHVS, FQNEAQ. This CDR3 comprises 16 residues. In nucleotides, the CDR3 is TGTGCCAGCAGCACCAATACACTCACGAGCAATCAGCCCCAGCATTTT. Encoded protein: CASSTNTLTSNQPQHF.

The chain employs TRBV5-1 and TRBJ1-2, with D possibly matching TRBD1 (5 bases). CDR3 length equals 12 residues. Germline CDR1 SGHRS, CDR2 YFSETQ. V lost 2 bases and J lost 8, with 10 bases in between. CDR3 region: CASSLRGDGYTF. Here the CDR3 DNA reads TGCGCCAGCAGCTTACGGGGGGACGGCTACACCTTC.

The chain combines TRBV18 with TRBJ1-4, with 7 bases identical to TRBD1. CDR1 and CDR2 from the germline V gene are KGHSH and LQKENI. The CDR3 covers 13 residues. V shed 4 bases, J shed 8 bases, and the junction held 4 bases outside the gene matches. The CDR3 loop reads CASSRQGREKLFF. The CDR3 nucleotides read TGTGCCAGCTCACGACAGGGTCGAGAAAAACTGTTTTTT.

V gene TRBV5-4 combines with J gene TRBJ1-1; 7 positions match TRBD1. The CDR3 sequence is 14 residues long. V dropped 3 bases and J dropped 4; count of bases not matched to a gene: 6. Germline V gives CDR1 SGHNT, CDR2 YYREEE (reference sequence). As DNA, the CDR3 is TGTGCCAGCAGCTCTCCAGGGGGGGTCACTGAAGCTTTCTTT. The encoded protein is CASSSPGGVTEAFF.

The chain has TRBV27 and TRBJ2-5; 13 nucleotides align to TRBD2. CDR1 is MNHEY and CDR2 is SMNVEV in the germline V gene (reference sequence). The CDR3 contains 16 residues. The junction had 7 bases not matched to a gene; V was cut back by 7 bases and J by 2 bases. The CDR3 here is CASNKGGLAGQETQYF. The CDR3 DNA is TGTGCCAGCAACAAGGGGGGACTAGCGGGACAAGAGACCCAGTACTTC.

The chain is built from TRBV3-1 (or the pseudogene TRBV3-2) and TRBJ2-5; no reliable D call. Trimming took 0 bases from V and 8 from J, leaving 10 bases between them. Germline loops: CDR1 LGHDT, CDR2 YNNKEL (reference sequence). This CDR3 spans 13 amino acids. The CDR3 loop reads CASSQDPAETQYF. The CDR3 nucleotides are TGTGCCAGCAGCCAAGATCCGGCAGAAACCCAGTACTTC.

The rearrangement joins TRBV5-1 to TRBJ1-4; 7 nucleotides match TRBD1. The V and J ends lost 5 bases and 6 bases, in that order; junction bases with no gene match: 4. Germline loops: CDR1 SGHRS, CDR2 YFSETQ. The CDR3 is 13 residues long. The CDR3 DNA reads as TGCGCCAGCAGTACAGGGGATGATGAAAAACTGTTTTTT. Protein: CASSTGDDEKLFF.

This chain links TRBV27 with TRBJ1-2, with TRBD1 identical over 8 bases. Germline V gene sequence: CDR1 MNHEY, CDR2 SMNVEV (reference sequence). After removal of 0 bases from V and 2 bases from J, the junction contained 5 bases not matched to a gene. The CDR3 is 16 amino acids. The DNA of the CDR3 is TGTGCCAGCAGTTTATCCGGACAGGGATTGAACTATGGCTACACCTTC. It encodes CASSLSGQGLNYGYTF.

The V and J genes are TRBV7-6 and TRBJ1-6, with D perhaps matching TRBD1 (6 bases). V shed 4 bases and J shed 9 bases, with 19 bases lying between them. Germline V gives CDR1 SGHVS, CDR2 FNYEAQ. The CDR3 extends over 16 amino acids. The CDR3 nucleotides read TGTGCCAGCAGCTCGAGGGGGGGACCAGGAGGTTCACCCCTCCACTTT. Translating it yields CASSSRGGPGGSPLHF.